Described below is a single T cell receptor (beta chain) sequence and its context. This entry comes from a study of blood T cell repertoires in COVID-19. On the study more broadly: T cells, B-cell-depleted T cells, or PBMCs provided the cDNA or gDNA that served as material.

This table comes from immunoSEQ multiplex PCR, and its TCRdb copy is limited to in-frame clones, with some not included. The sample consists of around 180,000 clones, 70% to 85% of them appearing once. V lost 5 bases and J lost 7, with 12 bases in between. CDR1 is SGHDN and CDR2 is FVKESK in the germline V gene. The CDR3 is 12 residues long. Sequencing was carried out using peripheral blood. The V call is TRBV14, the J call TRBJ2-7, with D unresolved. This sequence was found in a woman aged 25-40 years with acute or convalescent COVID-19. CDR3 protein: CASSDNPLEQYF. The CDR3 bases are TGTGCCAGCAGCGACAACCCCTTGGAGCAGTACTTC.